This record looks at one TCR beta chain sequence and its context. Measured with immunoSEQ multiplex PCR; TCRdb has only the in-frame clones, and not every one. The repertoire includes around 300,000 clones, 85% to 90% of them detected once, and roughly 2.9% sits in the top ten. The data stem from a study of blood T cell repertoires in COVID-19. The sequencing sample was made of peripheral blood. This clonotype was obtained from a woman aged 30 to 39 with COVID-19, enrolled during active disease.

The CDR3 DNA sequence: TGTGCCTGGAGCATTAGCGGGGGGAACAATGAGCAGTTCTTC. The encoded protein is CAWSISGGNNEQFF. The rearrangement links TRBV30 to TRBJ2-1, with 10 bases identical to TRBD2. CDR1 and CDR2 (germline): GTSNPN, SVGIG (reference sequence). V trimming: 3 bases; J trimming: 5 bases; junction bases outside the gene matches: 4. The CDR3 is 14 amino acids.